Below are 8 T cell receptor beta chains sequenced from a single sample in a study of shared clonotypes between healthy human individuals. Using immunoSEQ multiplex PCR, the repertoire was profiled, and TCRdb retains in-frame clones only, with some absent. The data show around 2.1 million clones, with about 94% seen just once and around 0.13% held by the top ten. Material: naive CD4+ T cells sorted from blood. Subset meaning: CD45RA+ positively selected. These receptor sequences come from a man aged 18 to 30 in good health.

Details on this clone: Other DNA sequences of this sample code for an identical CDR3. The chain couples TRBV5-1 to TRBJ2-3; TRBD2 matches 8 bases. This CDR3 region has 13 residues. In germline, CDR1 is SGHRS, CDR2 YFSETQ. Unmatched junction bases numbered 1, after V lost 4 bases and J lost 3 bases. CDR3 sequence (DNA): TGCGCCAGCAGCCCGGGGGGGACAGATACGCAGTATTTT. The encoded protein is CASSPGGTDTQYF.

This chain links TRBV15 with TRBJ1-5; tentative D call: TRBD1 (6 bases). Trimming stripped 1 base from V and 6 bases from J, with 13 bases between. The CDR3 has 15 amino acids. Germline V gene sequence: CDR1 LNHNV, CDR2 YYDKDF (reference sequence). The CDR3, as DNA: TGTGCCACCAGCAGAGGATCGGGGGCGGGTCAGCCCCAGCATTTT. Protein product: CATSRGSGAGQPQHF.

This chain connects TRBV28 to TRBJ2-2; D possibly corresponds to TRBD2 (5 bases). Germline V gene lookup returns CDR1 MDHEN and CDR2 SYDVKM. The CDR3 is 12 amino acids. Between the trimmed V and J ends, which lost 8 bases and 6 bases, there was a span of 10 bases. This CDR3 is CASRRAAGELFF. In nucleotides, the CDR3 is TGTGCCAGCCGGCGGGCAGCCGGGGAGCTGTTTTTT.

The chain recombines TRBV6-1 with TRBJ1-1, with no clear D. Trimming shortened V by 2 bases and J by 3 bases, and 13 bases separated the two germline ends. Germline assignment: CDR1 MNHNS and CDR2 SASEGT. The CDR3 is made up of 15 amino acids. The CDR3 DNA sequence: TGTGCCAGCAGTGAATCCCAGGCCTTGTACACTGAAGCTTTCTTT. Amino acids: CASSESQALYTEAFF.

A single count supports this clone. The chain employs TRBV4-1 and TRBJ2-6; 8 bases agree with TRBD1. The junction had 2 bases not matched to a gene; V was cut back by 1 base and J by 0 bases. Germline-derived CDR1 and CDR2 are MGHRA and YSYEKL. The CDR3 runs 17 residues. The chain's CDR3 is CASSQGTGNSGANVLTF. CDR3 bases: TGCGCCAGCAGCCAAGGGACAGGGAACTCTGGGGCCAACGTCCTGACTTTC.

J is TRBJ1-2 and V is TRBV28; D uncertain. CDR3 size: 16 residues. V was shortened by 4 bases and J by 1 base, with 16 bases between the two germline ends. From germline, CDR1 is MDHEN and CDR2 SYDVKM. CDR3: CASSSGQPSFNYGYTF. Here the CDR3 DNA reads TGTGCCAGCAGTTCTGGTCAACCAAGCTTTAACTATGGCTACACCTTC.

The chain combines TRBV27 with TRBJ2-5; no clear D. CDR3 size: 13 residues. Trimming left V 5 bases short and J 4 bases short, with 11 bases between. Germline V gene sequence: CDR1 MNHEY, CDR2 SMNVEV (reference sequence). The CDR3 is CASSPHPAETQYF. In DNA, the CDR3 is TGTGCCAGCAGTCCACACCCGGCAGAGACCCAGTACTTC.

This chain uses TRBV19 with TRBJ1-2, with D possibly being TRBD1 (5 bases). Germline-derived CDR1 and CDR2 are LNHDA and SQIVND (reference sequence). The V and J ends lost 6 bases and 7 bases respectively, with 15 bases between them. This CDR3 contains 13 residues. The CDR3 sequence: CASRSGARSGYTF. For the CDR3, the DNA is TGTGCCAGTAGATCTGGGGCACGGAGTGGCTACACCTTC.